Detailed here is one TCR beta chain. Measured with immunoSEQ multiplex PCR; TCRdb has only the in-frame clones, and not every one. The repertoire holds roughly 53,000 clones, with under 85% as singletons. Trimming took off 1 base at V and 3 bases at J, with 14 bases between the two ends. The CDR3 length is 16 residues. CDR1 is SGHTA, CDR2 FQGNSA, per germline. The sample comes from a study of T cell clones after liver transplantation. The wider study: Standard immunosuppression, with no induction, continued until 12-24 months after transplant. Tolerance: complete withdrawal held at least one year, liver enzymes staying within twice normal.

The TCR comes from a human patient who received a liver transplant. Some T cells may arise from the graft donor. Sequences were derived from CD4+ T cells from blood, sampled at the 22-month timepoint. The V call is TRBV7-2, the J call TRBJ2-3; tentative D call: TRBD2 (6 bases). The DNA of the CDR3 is TGTGCCAGCAGCTTAGGAGAGGGACTTAGGACAGATACGCAGTATTTT. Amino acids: CASSLGEGLRTDTQYF.